A single sample is the source of the 10 T cell receptor beta chains below, sequenced in a study of blood T cell repertoires in COVID-19. Clones were sequenced by immunoSEQ multiplex PCR, and TCRdb holds only the in-frame ones, with some missing. The sample lists 200,000 to 250,000 clones, roughly four fifths occurring once. The sequencing sample was made of PBMCs or T cells enriched from blood (not recorded which). The receptor set was obtained from a middle-aged man who had recovered from COVID-19.

The rearrangement links TRBV30 to TRBJ1-2, with D hard to call. The CDR3 contains 13 residues. CDR1 and CDR2 from the germline V gene are GTSNPN and SVGIG (reference sequence). The V end was cut by 0 bases, the J end by 3 bases, with 8 bases between. This CDR3 reads CAWSVDIYYGYTF. The CDR3 region has the DNA TGTGCCTGGAGTGTTGACATATACTATGGCTACACCTTC.

This rearrangement joins TRBV9 to TRBJ1-4; D perhaps matches TRBD1 (5 bases). V dropped 3 bases and J dropped 1 base, with 10 bases sitting between them. The CDR3 loop spans 15 amino acids. From germline, CDR1 is SGDLS and CDR2 YYNGEE. The CDR3 spells CASSEMGGTNEKLFF. In DNA, the CDR3 is TGTGCCAGCAGCGAAATGGGGGGAACTAATGAAAAACTGTTTTTT. Based on the CDR3 plus reference TRBV9 and TRBJ1-4, the full variable domain is DSGVTQTPKHLITATGQRVTLRCSPRSGDLSVYWYQQSLDQGLQFLIQYYNGEERAKGNILERFSAQQFPDLHSELNLSSLELGDSALYFCASSEMGGTNEKLFFGSGTQLSVL.

CDR3 loop: CASSLGVAGGRNEKLFF. The DNA for the CDR3 is TGTGCCAGCAGCTTAGGTGTGGCCGGGGGACGGAATGAAAAACTGTTTTTT. The chain is built from TRBV7-9 and TRBJ1-4, with a tentative D call TRBD1 (5 bases). From germline, CDR1 is SEHNR and CDR2 FQNEAQ (reference sequence). Deletions cut 1 base from V and 5 bases from J, with 17 bases between. There are 17 residues in the CDR3. The variable domain in full, completed from reference TRBV7-9 and TRBJ1-4, reads DTGVSQNPRHKITKRGQNVTFRCDPISEHNRLYWYRQTLGQGPEFLTYFQNEAQLEKSRLLSDRFSAERPKGSFSTLEIQRTEQGDSAMYLCASSLGVAGGRNEKLFFGSGTQLSVL.

The V and J genes are TRBV3-1 (or the pseudogene TRBV3-2) and TRBJ1-1; possibly TRBD1 for D (6 bases). CDR3 length: 16 residues. Trimming removed 2 bases from V and 1 base from J, with 14 bases in between. Germline V CDR1 and CDR2: LGHDT, YNNKEL (reference sequence). The CDR3 DNA sequence: TGTGCCAGCAGCCAATCGGCGGGGGCTGGGAACACTGAAGCTTTCTTT. This codes for CASSQSAGAGNTEAFF.

In its sample, this clone was seen many times. This chain joins TRBV5-5 and TRBJ1-5; D is uncertain. Per germline, CDR1 SGHKS and CDR2 YYEKEE (reference sequence). This CDR3 spans 13 amino acids. V was cut by 0 bases and J by 6 bases, with 7 bases left in between. CDR3 protein: CASSLVGLQPQHF. The DNA for the CDR3 is TGTGCCAGCAGCTTGGTTGGCCTTCAGCCCCAGCATTTT.

This clone came up once. This chain links TRBV15 with TRBJ2-3; no reliable D call. This CDR3 region has 12 residues. Germline-derived CDR1 and CDR2 are LNHNV and YYDKDF (reference sequence). V dropped 5 bases and J dropped 0 bases, with 3 bases sitting between them. In DNA form, the CDR3 reads TGTGCCACCAGCCCTAGCACAGATACGCAGTATTTT. Translating gives CATSPSTDTQYF.

This clone has a single count. The V and J genes are TRBV19 and TRBJ2-7, with 12 bases fitting TRBD2. J gave up 3 bases and V 3 bases, and 6 bases lay outside the gene matches. The CDR3 length is 16 residues. The V gene's germline CDR1 is LNHDA and CDR2 SQIVND (reference sequence). The CDR3 nucleotides read TGTGCCAGTAGTATGGCGCAGACTAGCGGGAGCTACGAGCAGTACTTC. Its translation: CASSMAQTSGSYEQYF.

This clone was seen a single time. The chain joins TRBV5-1 to TRBJ1-2; 8 bases line up with TRBD1. The germline CDR1 and CDR2 sequences are SGHRS and YFSETQ. V lost 2 bases and J lost 8; bases outside the gene matches: 14. CDR3 length: 16 amino acids. The CDR3 nucleotides are TGCGCCAGCAGCTTCCCCTCCGGACAGGGAAGTGAAGGCTACACCTTC. Protein sequence: CASSFPSGQGSEGYTF. Based on the CDR3 plus reference TRBV5-1 and TRBJ1-2, the full variable domain is KAGVTQTPRYLIKTRGQQVTLSCSPISGHRSVSWYQQTPGQGLQFLFEYFSETQRNKGNFPGRFSGRQFSNSRSEMNVSTLELGDSALYLCASSFPSGQGSEGYTFGSGTRLTVV.

V and J are TRBV19 and TRBJ2-2; 13 bases fit TRBD2. The CDR3 is 16 amino acids. V gave up 3 bases and J gave up 8 bases; unmatched junction bases: 6. Per the germline V gene, CDR1 is LNHDA and CDR2 is SQIVND (reference sequence). Here the CDR3 DNA reads TGTGCCAGTAGTATGTGGACTAGCGGGAGTTCGGGGGAGCTGTTTTTT. Translated: CASSMWTSGSSGELFF. Full variable domain (rest looked up from reference TRBV19 and TRBJ2-2): DGGITQSPKYLFRKEGQNVTLSCEQNLNHDAMYWYRQDPGQGLRLIYYSQIVNDFQKGDIAEGYSVSREKKESFPLTVTSAQKNPTAFYLCASSMWTSGSSGELFFGEGSRLTVL.

The J gene is TRBJ2-7, the V gene TRBV12-5; 8 positions agree with TRBD1. V gave up 5 bases and J gave up 2 bases; unmatched junction bases: 11. Germline V gene sequence: CDR1 LGHNT, CDR2 FRNRAP. The CDR3 runs to 16 residues. The CDR3 DNA reads TGTGCTAGTGGTCTCACCGGGACAGGACATACCTACGAGCAGTACTTC. Protein sequence: CASGLTGTGHTYEQYF.